This TCR beta chain was observed in a study of control samples from healthy donors and cancer patients. Profiling relied on immunoSEQ multiplex PCR, and the TCRdb table lists in-frame clones only, not all of them. Of 400,000 to 500,000 clones listed, 75% to 95% are singletons. The V segment lost 9 bases and the J segment 4 bases; nucleotides outside the gene matches: 5. Looked up from germline, CDR1 is LNHDA and CDR2 is SQIVND (reference sequence). The CDR3 has 13 residues. The rearrangement uses TRBV19 and TRBJ1-4; 7 bases agree with TRBD1. The sequenced material came from PBMCs. The clonotype was recovered from a man between 40 and 49 years old with head and neck cancer. CDR3 sequence (DNA): TGTGCCAGCACGACAGGGAATAATGAAAAACTGTTTTTT. Residues: CASTTGNNEKLFF.